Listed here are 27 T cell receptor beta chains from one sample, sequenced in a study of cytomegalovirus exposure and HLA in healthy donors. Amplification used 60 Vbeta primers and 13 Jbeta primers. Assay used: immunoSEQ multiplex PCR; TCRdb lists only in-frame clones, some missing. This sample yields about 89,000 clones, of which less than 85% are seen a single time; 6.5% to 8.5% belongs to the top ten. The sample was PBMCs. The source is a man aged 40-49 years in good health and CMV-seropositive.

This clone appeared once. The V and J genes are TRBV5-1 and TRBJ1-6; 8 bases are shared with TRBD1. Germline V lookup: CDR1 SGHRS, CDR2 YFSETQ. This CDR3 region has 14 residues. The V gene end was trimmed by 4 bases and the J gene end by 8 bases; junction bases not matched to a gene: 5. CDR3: CASSPGQVDSPLHF. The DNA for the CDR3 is TGCGCCAGCAGCCCGGGACAGGTGGATTCACCCCTCCACTTT.

CDR3 loop: CASSLDSSGGYTGELFF. The DNA of the CDR3 is TGTGCCAGCAGCCTAGATTCGAGCGGGGGTTACACCGGGGAGCTGTTTTTT. V gene TRBV9 combines with J gene TRBJ2-2; 8 bases are a match to TRBD2. V shed 4 bases and J 3 bases; nucleotides not matched to a gene: 11. The CDR3 has 17 residues. Germline V lookup: CDR1 SGDLS, CDR2 YYNGEE.

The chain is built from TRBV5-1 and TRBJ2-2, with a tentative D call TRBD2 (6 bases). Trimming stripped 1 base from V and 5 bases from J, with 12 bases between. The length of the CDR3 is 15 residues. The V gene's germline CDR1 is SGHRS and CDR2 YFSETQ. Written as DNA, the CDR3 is TGCGCCAGCAGCTTGCGCGGGACGGGTACCGGGGAGCTGTTTTTT. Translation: CASSLRGTGTGELFF.

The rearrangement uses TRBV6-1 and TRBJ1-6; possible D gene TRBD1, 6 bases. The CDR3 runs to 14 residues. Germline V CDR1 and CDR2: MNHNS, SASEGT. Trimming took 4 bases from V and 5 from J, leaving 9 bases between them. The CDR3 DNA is TGTGCCAGCAGTGTGCGACAGGATAATTCACCCCTCCACTTT. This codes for CASSVRQDNSPLHF.

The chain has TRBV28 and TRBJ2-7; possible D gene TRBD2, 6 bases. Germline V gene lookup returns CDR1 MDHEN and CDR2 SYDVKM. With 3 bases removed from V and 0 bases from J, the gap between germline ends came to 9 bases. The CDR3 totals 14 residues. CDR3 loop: CASSFGGASYEQYF. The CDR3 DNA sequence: TGTGCCAGCAGTTTCGGGGGTGCCTCCTACGAGCAGTACTTC.

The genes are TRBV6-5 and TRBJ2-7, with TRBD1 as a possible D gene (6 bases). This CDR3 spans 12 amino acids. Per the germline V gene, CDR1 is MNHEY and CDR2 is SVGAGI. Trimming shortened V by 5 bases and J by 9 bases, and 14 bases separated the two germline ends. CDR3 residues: CASSASGTLQYF. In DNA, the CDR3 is TGTGCCAGCAGTGCCTCCGGGACACTGCAGTACTTC.

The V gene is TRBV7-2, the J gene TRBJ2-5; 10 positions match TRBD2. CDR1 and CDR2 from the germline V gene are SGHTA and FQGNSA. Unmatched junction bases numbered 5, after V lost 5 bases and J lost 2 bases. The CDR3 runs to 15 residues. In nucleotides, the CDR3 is TGTGCCAGCAGCCTTAGCGGGGGGCGGCAAGAGACCCAGTACTTC. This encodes CASSLSGGRQETQYF.

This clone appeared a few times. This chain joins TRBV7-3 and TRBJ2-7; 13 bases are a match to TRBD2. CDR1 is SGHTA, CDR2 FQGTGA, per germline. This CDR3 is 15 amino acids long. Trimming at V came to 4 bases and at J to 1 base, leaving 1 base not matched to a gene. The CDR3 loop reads CASSSGLAGSYEQYF. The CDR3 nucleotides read TGTGCCAGCAGCTCGGGACTAGCGGGATCCTACGAGCAGTACTTC.

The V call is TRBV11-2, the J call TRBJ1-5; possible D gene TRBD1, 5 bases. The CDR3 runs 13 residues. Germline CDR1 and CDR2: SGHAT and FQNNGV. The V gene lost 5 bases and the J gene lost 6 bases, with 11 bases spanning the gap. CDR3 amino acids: CASSPGGGQPQHF. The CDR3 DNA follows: TGTGCCAGCAGCCCCGGGGGGGGTCAGCCCCAGCATTTT.

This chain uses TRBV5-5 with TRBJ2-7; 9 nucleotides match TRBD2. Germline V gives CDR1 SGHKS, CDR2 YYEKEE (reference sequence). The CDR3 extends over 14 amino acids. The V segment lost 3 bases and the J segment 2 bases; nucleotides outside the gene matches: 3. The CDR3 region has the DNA TGTGCCAGCAGCTCACGACTAGCGGCCTACGAGCAGTACTTC. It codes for CASSSRLAAYEQYF.

The CDR3 loop reads CASSFLPTGTSTDTQYF. The CDR3, as DNA: TGTGCCAGCAGCTTCCTCCCCACCGGGACTAGCACAGATACGCAGTATTTT. The gene calls are TRBV5-6 and TRBJ2-3; D perhaps matches TRBD2 (6 bases). The CDR3 is 17 amino acids. V lost 2 bases to trimming and J lost 0 bases, with 16 bases between them. The germline V gene encodes CDR1 SGHDT and CDR2 YYEEEE.

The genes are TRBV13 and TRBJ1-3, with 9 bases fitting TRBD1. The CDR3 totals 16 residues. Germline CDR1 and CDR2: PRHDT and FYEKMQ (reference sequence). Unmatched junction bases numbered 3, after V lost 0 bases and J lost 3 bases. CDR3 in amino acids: CASSLGQGAYGNTIYF. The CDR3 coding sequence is TGTGCCAGCAGCTTAGGACAGGGGGCTTATGGAAACACCATATATTTT. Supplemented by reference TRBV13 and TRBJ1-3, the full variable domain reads AAGVIQSPRHLIKEKRETATLKCYPIPRHDTVYWYQQGPGQDPQFLISFYEKMQSDKGSIPDRFSAQQFSDYHSELNMSSLELGDSALYFCASSLGQGAYGNTIYFGEGSWLTVV.

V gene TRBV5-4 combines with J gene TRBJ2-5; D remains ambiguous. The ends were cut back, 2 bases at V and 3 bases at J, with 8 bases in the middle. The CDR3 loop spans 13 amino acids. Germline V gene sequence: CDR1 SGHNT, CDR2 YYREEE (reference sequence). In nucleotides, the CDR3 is TGTGCCAGCAGCTTCGGAACAGAAGAGACCCAGTACTTC. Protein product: CASSFGTEETQYF.

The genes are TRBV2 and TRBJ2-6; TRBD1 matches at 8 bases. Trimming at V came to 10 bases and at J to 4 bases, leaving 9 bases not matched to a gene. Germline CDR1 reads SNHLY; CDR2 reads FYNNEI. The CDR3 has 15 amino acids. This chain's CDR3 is CAIRGRLSGANVLTF. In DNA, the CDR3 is TGTGCCATCAGGGGGCGCTTGTCCGGGGCCAACGTCCTGACTTTC.

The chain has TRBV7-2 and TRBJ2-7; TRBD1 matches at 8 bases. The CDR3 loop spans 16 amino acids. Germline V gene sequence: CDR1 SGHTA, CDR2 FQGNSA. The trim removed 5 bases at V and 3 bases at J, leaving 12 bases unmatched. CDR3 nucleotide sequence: TGTGCCAGCAGCCGGACGACGGCAGGGGGCATCTACGAGCAGTACTTC. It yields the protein CASSRTTAGGIYEQYF.

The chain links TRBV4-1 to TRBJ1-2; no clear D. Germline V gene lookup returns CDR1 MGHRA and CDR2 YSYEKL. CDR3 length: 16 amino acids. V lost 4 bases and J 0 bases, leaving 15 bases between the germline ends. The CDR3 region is CASSRKGEEANYGYTF. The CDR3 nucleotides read TGCGCCAGCAGCCGAAAGGGAGAGGAGGCTAACTATGGCTACACCTTC.

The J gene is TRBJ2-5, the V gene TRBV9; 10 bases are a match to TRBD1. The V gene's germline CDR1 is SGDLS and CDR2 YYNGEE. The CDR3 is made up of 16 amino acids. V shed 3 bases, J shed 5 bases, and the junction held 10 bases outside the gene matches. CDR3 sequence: CASSDRGQGVYETQYF. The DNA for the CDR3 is TGTGCCAGCAGCGACCGTGGACAGGGGGTTTATGAGACCCAGTACTTC. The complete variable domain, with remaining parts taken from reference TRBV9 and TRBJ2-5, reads DSGVTQTPKHLITATGQRVTLRCSPRSGDLSVYWYQQSLDQGLQFLIQYYNGEERAKGNILERFSAQQFPDLHSELNLSSLELGDSALYFCASSDRGQGVYETQYFGPGTRLLVL.

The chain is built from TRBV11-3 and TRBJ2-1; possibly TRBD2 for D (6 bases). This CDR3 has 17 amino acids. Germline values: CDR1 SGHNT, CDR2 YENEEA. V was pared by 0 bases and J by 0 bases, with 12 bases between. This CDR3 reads CASSLDSAGYSYNEQFF. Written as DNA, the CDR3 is TGTGCCAGCAGCTTAGATTCGGCGGGGTACTCCTACAATGAGCAGTTCTTC.

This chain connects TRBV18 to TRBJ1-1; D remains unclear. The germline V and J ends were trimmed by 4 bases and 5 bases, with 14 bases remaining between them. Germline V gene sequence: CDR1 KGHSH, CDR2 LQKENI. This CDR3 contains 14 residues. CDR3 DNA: TGTGCCAGCTCACGGGGAGGGCGGGCGACTGAAGCTTTCTTT. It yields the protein CASSRGGRATEAFF.

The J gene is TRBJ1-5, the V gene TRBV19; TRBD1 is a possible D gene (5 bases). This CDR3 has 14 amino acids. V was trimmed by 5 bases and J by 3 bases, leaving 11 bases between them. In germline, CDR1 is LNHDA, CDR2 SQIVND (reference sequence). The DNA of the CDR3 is TGTGCCAGTAGTGGAGGGGCCAACAATCAGCCCCAGCATTTT. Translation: CASSGGANNQPQHF.

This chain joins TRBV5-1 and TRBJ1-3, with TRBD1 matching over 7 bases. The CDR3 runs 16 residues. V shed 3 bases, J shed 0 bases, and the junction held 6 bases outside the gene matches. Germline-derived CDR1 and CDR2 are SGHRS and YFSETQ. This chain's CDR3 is CASSSTGRISGNTIYF. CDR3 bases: TGCGCCAGCAGCTCGACAGGGAGAATCTCTGGAAACACCATATATTTT. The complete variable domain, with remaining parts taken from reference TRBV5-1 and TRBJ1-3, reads KAGVTQTPRYLIKTRGQQVTLSCSPISGHRSVSWYQQTPGQGLQFLFEYFSETQRNKGNFPGRFSGRQFSNSRSEMNVSTLELGDSALYLCASSSTGRISGNTIYFGEGSWLTVV.

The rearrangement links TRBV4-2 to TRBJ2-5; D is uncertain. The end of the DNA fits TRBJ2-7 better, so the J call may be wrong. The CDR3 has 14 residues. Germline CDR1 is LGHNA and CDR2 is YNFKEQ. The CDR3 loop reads CASSQVSLVGEQYF. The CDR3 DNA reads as TGTGCCAGCAGCCAAGTGAGTTTGGTGGGCGAGCAGTACTTC.

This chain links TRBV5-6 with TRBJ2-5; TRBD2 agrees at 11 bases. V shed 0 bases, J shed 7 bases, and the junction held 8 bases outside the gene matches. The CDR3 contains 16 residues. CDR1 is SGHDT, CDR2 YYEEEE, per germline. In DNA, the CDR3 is TGTGCCAGCAGCTTGGTAGGGACTAGCGGTCGATGGACCCAGTACTTC. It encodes CASSLVGTSGRWTQYF.

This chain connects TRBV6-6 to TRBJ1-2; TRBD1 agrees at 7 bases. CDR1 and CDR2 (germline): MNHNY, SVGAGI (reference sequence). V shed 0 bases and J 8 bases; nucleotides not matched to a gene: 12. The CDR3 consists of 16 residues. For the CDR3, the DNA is TGTGCCAGCAGTTACTCGGAGACAGGGTCTGTTGCGGGCTACACCTTC. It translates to CASSYSETGSVAGYTF.

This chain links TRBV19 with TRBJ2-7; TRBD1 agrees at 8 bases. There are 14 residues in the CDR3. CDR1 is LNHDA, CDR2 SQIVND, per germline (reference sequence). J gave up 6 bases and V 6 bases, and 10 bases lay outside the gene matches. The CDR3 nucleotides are TGTGCCAGTAGAACACAGGGGGTCCAGGCCGAGCAGTACTTC. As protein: CASRTQGVQAEQYF.

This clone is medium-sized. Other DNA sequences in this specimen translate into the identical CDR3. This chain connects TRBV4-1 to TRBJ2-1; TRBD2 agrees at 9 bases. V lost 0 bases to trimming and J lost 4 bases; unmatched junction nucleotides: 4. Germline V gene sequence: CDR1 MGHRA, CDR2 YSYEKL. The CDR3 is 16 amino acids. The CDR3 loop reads CASSQDRSGGYNEQFF. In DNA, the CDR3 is TGCGCCAGCAGCCAAGATAGGAGCGGGGGGTACAATGAGCAGTTCTTC.

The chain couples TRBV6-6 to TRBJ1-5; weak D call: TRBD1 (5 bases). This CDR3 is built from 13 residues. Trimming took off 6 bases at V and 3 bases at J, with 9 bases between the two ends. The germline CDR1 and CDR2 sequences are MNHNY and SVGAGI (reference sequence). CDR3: CASSQGFNQPQHF. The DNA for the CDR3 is TGTGCCAGCAGCCAGGGATTCAATCAGCCCCAGCATTTT.